This T cell receptor (beta chain) was identified during a study of STAT5B mutations in CD4+ large granular lymphocyte leukemia. At the level of the study: Among healthy controls, a particular HLA allele went with more CDR3 'QG' motifs.

This CDR3 is built from 14 residues. Looked up from germline, CDR1 is MDHEN and CDR2 is SYDVKM. Deletions cut 7 bases from V and 2 bases from J, with 14 bases between. This clone was picked up a small number of times. Sequencing was at survey level. Assay: immunoSEQ multiplex PCR; the TCRdb copy retains only in-frame clones and omits some. In the table there are just over 40,000 clones, about four fifths of which are singletons. Source material: CD4+ T cells from blood buffy coats. The V call is TRBV28, the J call TRBJ1-2; no clear D gene. The TCR comes from a human donor in good health. The CDR3, as DNA: TGTGCCAGCAATCCCTCAGGAGAAAACTATGGCTACACCTTC. Translated: CASNPSGENYGYTF.